What follows are 5 T cell receptor beta chains derived from one specimen sequenced in a study of T cells in Graves' hyperthyroidism and ophthalmopathy (dated by TCRdb to between 2018 and 2021). The library relied on multiplex PCR. Sequencing used an Illumina HiSeq 2000. TCR beta CDR3 regions were amplified from RNA transcripts. The TCR CDR3 was subjected to a first round of RT-PCR using the HTBI primer set and the Qiagen OneStep RT-PCR kit. TCRdb trimmed the raw reads at Q25, called clones with MiXCR and kept productive beta chains. Identical CDR3 proteins give one entry, which carries the most common genes and DNA. In all, the sample holds 400,000 to 500,000 distinct CDR3 sequences, and 14% to 15% of those were seen once. Around 13% of the sample is held by the ten biggest clonotypes. Input material: blood. All receptors derive from a man younger than 30 with Graves' ophthalmopathy.

The chain uses TRBV7-9 and TRBJ2-7; D gene ambiguous. CDR3 size: 13 residues. V lost 5 bases and J 0 bases, leaving 8 bases between the germline ends. In germline, CDR1 is SEHNR, CDR2 FQNEAQ (reference sequence). As DNA, the CDR3 is TGTGCCAGCAGCCACCCTAGCTCCTACGAGCAGTACTTC. Protein sequence: CASSHPSSYEQYF.

At least ten counts were recorded for this clonotype. The rearrangement uses TRBV2 and TRBJ2-3; maybe TRBD2 (5 bases). CDR3 length: 11 amino acids. The germline CDR1 and CDR2 sequences are SNHLY and FYNNEI. V lost 6 bases and J 6 bases, leaving 7 bases between the germline ends. The chain's CDR3 is CASSQRDTQYF. The CDR3 DNA sequence: TGTGCCAGCAGCCAGCGGGATACGCAGTATTTT.

This clonotype occurred many times. The chain is built from TRBV24-1 and TRBJ1-1; TRBD1 matches 8 bases. This CDR3 region has 14 residues. CDR1 KGHDR and CDR2 SFDVKD come from the germline V gene. V shed 3 bases, J shed 5 bases, and the junction held 4 bases outside the gene matches. The CDR3 DNA sequence: TGTGCCACCAGTGATACAGGGGGTGGAACTGAAGCTTTCTTT. It is translated as CATSDTGGGTEAFF.

The CDR3 sequence: CASSHAWRTGGMGTEAFF. The CDR3 nucleotides are TGTGCCAGCAGCCACGCGTGGAGGACAGGGGGCATGGGCACTGAAGCTTTCTTT. This chain links TRBV4-2 with TRBJ1-1; 11 positions agree with TRBD1. The germline CDR1 and CDR2 sequences are LGHNA and YNFKEQ. The CDR3 has 18 residues. V lost 3 bases to trimming and J lost 4 bases; unmatched junction nucleotides: 13.

At least ten counts were recorded for this clonotype. The chain joins TRBV7-2 to TRBJ2-7, with D possibly TRBD2 on 6 matching bases. This CDR3 is built from 14 residues. The germline V gene has CDR1 SGHTA and CDR2 FQGNSA. Trimming pared 5 bases from V and 6 bases from J, leaving 17 bases between. This CDR3 is CASSPRDLVREQYF. The CDR3 region has the DNA TGTGCCAGCAGCCCCAGGGACTTGGTTCGCGAGCAGTACTTC.